This T cell receptor beta chain was sequenced during a study of shared T cell receptors in the human thymus. The repertoire was sequenced with immunoSEQ multiplex PCR; TCRdb's copy has only in-frame clones and lacks some. The sample contains 630,000 or so clones, about 90% of which appear only once. CDR1 and CDR2 (germline): SGHRS, YFSETQ. There are 13 residues in the CDR3. Trimming pared 3 bases from V and 6 bases from J, leaving 13 bases between. The same data also contributed to another study, on human thymus T cells. Per that study: Apparent skewing of V and J gene usage characterized both thymic and blood repertoires.

This receptor was obtained from a boy less than two years old with a congenital heart defect. Specimen: thymocytes. The chain has TRBV5-1 and TRBJ2-7, with a possible D match to TRBD1 (6 bases). The CDR3 sequence is CASSSHRVSEQYF. The CDR3 bases are TGCGCCAGCAGCTCCCACAGGGTCAGCGAGCAGTACTTC.